The 17 T cell receptor beta chains below were found in one sample sequenced in a study of T cell changes during pregnancy in multiple sclerosis. The assay was immunoSEQ multiplex PCR, and TCRdb's table has in-frame clones only and misses some. Of under 55,000 clones listed, roughly 93% are singletons. The source material was peripheral blood, sampled in the second trimester of pregnancy. The receptors originated from a female donor with multiple sclerosis, enrolled in a pregnancy study.

This clone was seen just once. The chain combines TRBV21-1 with TRBJ2-1; the table names TRBD2, a call not compared with the DNA. TRBV21-1 is termed a pseudogene. The CDR3 totals 17 residues. CDR3 sequence reads: CASSESGLAGCLGEQFF. DNA for the CDR3: TGTGCCAGCAGCGAAAGTGGTTTAGCGGGATGTTTGGGTGAGCAGTTCTTC.

The V and J genes are TRBV11-2 and TRBJ1-1; maybe TRBD1 (6 bases). Trimming removed 5 bases at V and 3 bases at J, with 22 bases between. This CDR3 spans 17 amino acids. Germline CDR1 and CDR2: SGHAT and FQNNGV. The CDR3 region is CASSPLISVQGDTEAFF. For the CDR3, the DNA is TGTGCCAGCAGCCCCCTAATATCGGTACAGGGTGACACTGAAGCTTTCTTT.

This clone was observed a single time. The CDR3 protein is CASSGTAGNTIYF. The CDR3 region has the DNA TGTGCCAGCAGTGGGACAGCTGGAAACACCATATATTTT. The chain couples TRBV6-5 to TRBJ1-3, with 7 bases that match TRBD1. With V trimmed by 5 bases and J by 2 bases, 0 bases remained unmatched. Germline V gene lookup returns CDR1 MNHEY and CDR2 SVGAGI. There are 13 residues in the CDR3.

This clone came up once. The V gene is TRBV5-4, the J gene TRBJ2-3; tentatively, D is TRBD2 (6 bases). The CDR3 loop spans 14 amino acids. The V gene lost 4 bases and the J gene lost 6 bases, with 15 bases spanning the gap. Germline CDR1 is SGHNT and CDR2 is YYREEE (reference sequence). CDR3 nucleotide sequence: TGTGCCAGCAGCCCTTTTAGAGGGAGGGATACGCAGTATTTT. It is translated as CASSPFRGRDTQYF.

The chain uses TRBV7-6 and TRBJ2-7, with D tentatively TRBD1 (6 bases). The length of the CDR3 is 13 residues. In germline, CDR1 is SGHVS, CDR2 FNYEAQ. V gave up 7 bases and J gave up 3 bases, with 13 bases separating them. The CDR3 nucleotides read TGTGCCAGCACTCCAGGGGACCGCTACGAGCAGTACTTC. Translated: CASTPGDRYEQYF.

This chain links TRBV7-9 with TRBJ2-5; 9 bases are shared with TRBD2. V shed 1 base, J shed 3 bases, and the junction held 3 bases outside the gene matches. Germline values: CDR1 SEHNR, CDR2 FQNEAQ (reference sequence). The CDR3 spans 15 residues. The chain's CDR3 is CASSLGRLAEETQYF. The CDR3 bases are TGTGCCAGCAGCTTAGGAAGACTAGCGGAAGAGACCCAGTACTTC. Supplemented by reference TRBV7-9 and TRBJ2-5, the full variable domain reads DTGVSQNPRHKITKRGQNVTFRCDPISEHNRLYWYRQTLGQGPEFLTYFQNEAQLEKSRLLSDRFSAERPKGSFSTLEIQRTEQGDSAMYLCASSLGRLAEETQYFGPGTRLLVL.

This CDR3 is CAWKGQGASEKLFF. The CDR3 nucleotides are TGTGCCTGGAAGGGACAGGGGGCCAGTGAAAAACTGTTTTTT. V is TRBV30 and J is TRBJ1-4, with TRBD1 matching 12 bases. CDR3 length: 14 residues. The V and J ends lost 4 bases and 7 bases, in that order; junction bases with no gene match: 4. Germline assignment: CDR1 GTSNPN and CDR2 SVGIG (reference sequence).

CDR3 residues: CASIPQGVPLINNSPLHF. The CDR3 DNA reads as TGTGCCAGCATTCCCCAGGGGGTCCCCCTCATTAATAATTCACCCCTCCACTTT. V is TRBV28 and J is TRBJ1-6; 7 bases line up with TRBD1. Trimming at V came to 7 bases and at J to 5 bases, leaving 17 bases not matched to a gene. The CDR3 is 18 residues long. CDR1 and CDR2 from the germline V gene are MDHEN and SYDVKM. The full variable domain, rest sourced from reference TRBV28 and TRBJ1-6, is DVKVTQSSRYLVKRTGEKVFLECVQDMDHENMFWYRQDPGLGLRLIYFSYDVKMKEKGDIPEGYSVSREKKERFSLILESASTNQTSMYLCASIPQGVPLINNSPLHFGNGTRLTVT.

The gene calls are TRBV6-1 and TRBJ1-2; the D gene is possibly TRBD1 (6 bases). CDR1 and CDR2 (germline): MNHNS, SASEGT. V lost 2 bases and J lost 4, with 11 bases in between. The CDR3 runs to 14 residues. CDR3 protein: CASSERQDLYGYTF. The CDR3 DNA reads as TGTGCCAGCAGTGAACGACAGGATCTCTATGGCTACACCTTC.

The chain employs TRBV19 and TRBJ2-7; TRBD2 matches at 9 bases. V was clipped by 6 bases and J by 2 bases; unmatched bases: 8. Germline V lookup: CDR1 LNHDA, CDR2 SQIVND (reference sequence). This CDR3 contains 15 residues. The CDR3 sequence is CASSASSGITYEQYF. The DNA for the CDR3 is TGTGCCAGTAGCGCCTCTAGCGGGATTACCTACGAGCAGTACTTC.

This clone was recorded a few times. The genes are TRBV10-1 and TRBJ2-7; 7 bases are a match to TRBD2. Germline V gives CDR1 WNHNN, CDR2 SYGVQD (reference sequence). V gave up 8 bases and J gave up 3 bases; unmatched junction bases: 7. The CDR3 extends over 13 amino acids. In DNA form, the CDR3 reads TGCGCCAGCCCCGGGGAGCGGGACTACGAGCAGTACTTC. Translating gives CASPGERDYEQYF.

V and J are TRBV5-1 and TRBJ1-1, with a weak D call TRBD1 (5 bases). The V and J ends lost 2 bases and 2 bases respectively, with 10 bases between them. Germline V gene sequence: CDR1 SGHRS, CDR2 YFSETQ. The length of the CDR3 is 14 residues. CDR3 nucleotide sequence: TGCGCCAGCAGCTTAGGAACAGGCAACACTGAAGCTTTCTTT. Translated, it gives CASSLGTGNTEAFF.

V gene TRBV18 combines with J gene TRBJ2-7, with D possibly TRBD1 on 5 matching bases. CDR1 and CDR2 (germline): KGHSH, LQKENI. The CDR3 contains 15 residues. The V end was cut by 3 bases, the J end by 0 bases, with 12 bases between. The CDR3, as DNA: TGTGCCAGCTCACCTTCCGCAGGGAACTCCTACGAGCAGTACTTC. As protein: CASSPSAGNSYEQYF. Full variable domain (remainder filled in from reference TRBV18 and TRBJ2-7): NAGVMQNPRHLVRRRGQEARLRCSPMKGHSHVYWYRQLPEEGLKFMVYLQKENIIDESGMPKERFSAEFPKEGPSILRIQQVVRGDSAAYFCASSPSAGNSYEQYFGPGTRLTVT.

The rearrangement joins TRBV7-6 to TRBJ1-1, with TRBD1 identical over 7 bases. CDR1 and CDR2 (germline): SGHVS, FNYEAQ. This CDR3 region has 15 residues. After removal of 0 bases from V and 4 bases from J, the junction contained 5 bases not matched to a gene. CDR3 bases: TGTGCCAGCAGCTTAGCAAAGACAGGGACCACTGAAGCTTTCTTT. It translates to CASSLAKTGTTEAFF. Based on the CDR3 plus reference TRBV7-6 and TRBJ1-1, the full variable domain is GAGVSQSPRYKVTKRGQDVALRCDPISGHVSLYWYRQALGQGPEFLTYFNYEAQQDKSGLPNDRFSAERPEGSISTLTIQRTEQRDSAMYRCASSLAKTGTTEAFFGQGTRLTVV.

Comments on this clone: The junction and the germline gene differ at one end; a read error may be behind it. The chain joins TRBV27 to TRBJ2-7, with 7 bases aligning to TRBD1. This CDR3 has 16 residues. In germline, CDR1 is MNHEY, CDR2 SMNVEV (reference sequence). Here the CDR3 DNA reads TGTGCCAGCAGTTTATCGGGACAGAGCGACTCCCACGAGCAGTACTTC. This encodes CASSLSGQSDSHEQYF.

J is TRBJ2-5 and V is TRBV5-1; D unclear. V dropped 5 bases and J dropped 2 bases, with 16 bases sitting between them. The CDR3 is 15 residues long. Germline CDR1 and CDR2: SGHRS and YFSETQ. CDR3 DNA: TGCGCCAGCAGTTCCCTCCTGAGCCCTCAAGAGACCCAGTACTTC. It encodes CASSSLLSPQETQYF.

The genes are TRBV6-5 and TRBJ1-4; D is undetermined. Germline V lookup: CDR1 MNHEY, CDR2 SVGAGI. This CDR3 is 12 amino acids long. Trimming removed 7 bases at V and 8 bases at J, with 11 bases between. The CDR3 nucleotides are TGTGCCAGCAAGAGGGCCCGCGAAAAACTGTTTTTT. Translation gives CASKRAREKLFF.